Shown below are 9 T cell receptor beta chains from a single sample sequenced in a study of chemoradiotherapy in HPV16-positive cancers. Method: immunoSEQ multiplex PCR; TCRdb's copy keeps in-frame clones and lacks some. This table holds more than 5,500 clones, about 88% found once. The sequenced sample was tumor tissue, obtained from a patient who underwent chemoradiotherapy. Receptors originate from a human donor with HPV-associated anogenital cancer.

The chain uses TRBV6-1 and TRBJ1-1, with D possibly TRBD1 on 5 matching bases. Germline V gene sequence: CDR1 MNHNS, CDR2 SASEGT. The CDR3 runs 11 residues. V lost 11 bases and J 3 bases, leaving 10 bases between the germline ends. The CDR3 DNA reads TGTGCCGCCCTGGGGGACACTGAAGCTTTCTTT. This codes for CAALGDTEAFF.

This clone was recorded once. This rearrangement joins TRBV5-1 to TRBJ1-2; D is possibly TRBD1 (5 bases). CDR3 length: 14 amino acids. In germline, CDR1 is SGHRS, CDR2 YFSETQ. With 4 bases removed from V and 3 bases from J, the gap between germline ends came to 13 bases. The CDR3 reads CASSEGLKDYGYTF. CDR3 DNA: TGCGCCAGCAGCGAGGGACTTAAGGACTATGGCTACACCTTC.

The rearrangement uses TRBV29-1 and TRBJ1-1, with TRBD1 matching 9 bases. The germline CDR1 and CDR2 sequences are SQVTM and ANQGSEA. V shed 6 bases and J 1 base; nucleotides not matched to a gene: 3. The CDR3 contains 13 residues. CDR3 nucleotides: TGCAGCGTGGGGACAGGGCGGAACACTGAAGCTTTCTTT. It is translated as CSVGTGRNTEAFF.

This rearrangement joins TRBV7-2 to TRBJ2-1, with D unclear. Germline lookup yields CDR1 SGHTA and CDR2 FQGNSA. CDR3 size: 13 residues. V was trimmed by 4 bases and J by 4 bases, leaving 8 bases between them. CDR3 nucleotides: TGTGCCAGCAGCTCAGAGATTTACAATGAGCAGTTCTTC. It codes for CASSSEIYNEQFF.

J is TRBJ2-4 and V is TRBV28; 7 bases map to TRBD1. The CDR3 covers 13 residues. After removal of 1 base from V and 14 bases from J, the junction contained 8 bases not matched to a gene. Per germline, CDR1 MDHEN and CDR2 SYDVKM. The CDR3 DNA is TGTGCCAGCAGTTTATACTCCCGGGACAGAGAGTACTTC. Translated, it gives CASSLYSRDREYF. The full variable domain, rest sourced from reference TRBV28 and TRBJ2-4, is DVKVTQSSRYLVKRTGEKVFLECVQDMDHENMFWYRQDPGLGLRLIYFSYDVKMKEKGDIPEGYSVSREKKERFSLILESASTNQTSMYLCASSLYSRDREYFGAGTRLSVL.

This clone was observed a few times. This sequence joins TRBV5-6 and TRBJ2-7, with D tentatively TRBD2 (5 bases). Germline CDR1 and CDR2: SGHDT and YYEEEE. The V gene lost 4 bases and the J gene lost 7 bases, with 9 bases spanning the gap. The length of the CDR3 is 11 residues. CDR3 amino acids: CASSLRREQYF. CDR3 DNA: TGTGCCAGCAGCCTCAGGAGGGAGCAGTACTTC.

The chain combines TRBV6-5 with TRBJ2-1; D may match TRBD1 or TRBD2 (5 bases each). The CDR3 totals 14 residues. V gave up 6 bases and J gave up 0 bases, with 9 bases separating them. Germline-derived CDR1 and CDR2 are MNHEY and SVGAGI. The DNA of the CDR3 is TGTGCCAGCAGAAGGGACGGCTCCTACAATGAGCAGTTCTTC. This encodes CASRRDGSYNEQFF.

The V and J genes are TRBV6-1 and TRBJ1-2; 10 bases are a match to TRBD1. Trimming removed 4 bases from V and 5 bases from J; junction bases left unmatched: 7. CDR3 length equals 15 residues. Germline V CDR1 and CDR2: MNHNS, SASEGT. CDR3 nucleotides: TGTGCCAGCAGTGCCGCAGAGGGACAGGGGTATGGCTACACCTTC. It encodes CASSAAEGQGYGYTF.

The chain has TRBV28 and TRBJ1-5; D is unresolved. Germline V gene sequence: CDR1 MDHEN, CDR2 SYDVKM. This CDR3 is built from 14 residues. The V and J ends lost 8 bases and 11 bases respectively, with 22 bases between them. The chain's CDR3 is CASLTTVLEGAQHF. CDR3 coding DNA: TGTGCCAGCCTCACGACGGTCCTAGAGGGAGCCCAGCATTTT.